This passage covers 32 T cell receptor beta chains from one sample sequenced in a study of cytomegalovirus exposure and HLA in healthy donors. The repertoire was sequenced with immunoSEQ multiplex PCR; TCRdb's copy has only in-frame clones and lacks some. Of about 120,000 clones in the sample, approximately 90% were seen once. Sequenced material: PBMCs. All receptors come from a woman aged 18-35 years in good health and CMV-seropositive.

V usage is TRBV7-9 and J usage is TRBJ1-2; D is unclear. The germline gives CDR1 SEHNR, CDR2 FQNEAQ (reference sequence). The CDR3 length is 12 residues. Trimming shortened V by 3 bases and J by 2 bases, and 4 bases separated the two germline ends. The CDR3 DNA follows: TGTGCCAGCAGCTTCCAAAACTATGGCTACACCTTC. Protein sequence: CASSFQNYGYTF. Supplemented by reference TRBV7-9 and TRBJ1-2, the full variable domain reads DTGVSQNPRHKITKRGQNVTFRCDPISEHNRLYWYRQTLGQGPEFLTYFQNEAQLEKSRLLSDRFSAERPKGSFSTLEIQRTEQGDSAMYLCASSFQNYGYTFGSGTRLTVV.

The CDR3 loop reads CASLLSGRAGELFF. The CDR3 DNA reads as TGTGCCAGCCTGCTGTCGGGCAGGGCCGGGGAGCTGTTTTTT. The chain combines TRBV11-3 with TRBJ2-2; D may be TRBD1 (5 bases). The CDR3 runs 14 residues. Germline values: CDR1 SGHNT, CDR2 YENEEA. V gave up 8 bases and J gave up 6 bases, with 16 bases separating them.

The chain joins TRBV30 to TRBJ1-5; TRBD1 is a possible D gene (5 bases). Looked up from germline, CDR1 is GTSNPN and CDR2 is SVGIG (reference sequence). Trimming shortened V by 0 bases and J by 5 bases, and 8 bases separated the two germline ends. CDR3 length: 13 residues. This CDR3 reads CAWSVAGDQPQHF. For the CDR3, the DNA is TGTGCCTGGAGTGTGGCGGGGGATCAGCCCCAGCATTTT.

The chain combines TRBV15 with TRBJ2-1; a weak D match, TRBD1 (6 bases). In germline, CDR1 is LNHNV, CDR2 YYDKDF (reference sequence). The CDR3 has 16 residues. V was clipped by 5 bases and J by 2 bases, with 16 bases between them. Here the CDR3 reads CATSLRTVGPYNEQFF. CDR3 DNA: TGTGCCACCAGCCTACGGACAGTAGGCCCCTACAATGAGCAGTTCTTC.

There are a few counts of this clone. The chain carries TRBV4-3 and TRBJ2-7, with TRBD1 matching 9 bases. Germline CDR1 is LGHNA and CDR2 is YSLEER. The length of the CDR3 is 14 residues. Trimming at V came to 5 bases and at J to 2 bases, leaving 4 bases not matched to a gene. This CDR3 is CASSSGQGTYEQYF. Written as DNA, the CDR3 is TGCGCCAGCAGCTCAGGACAGGGGACCTACGAGCAGTACTTC.

The chain recombines TRBV6-1 with TRBJ2-7; no clear D. Germline V gene lookup returns CDR1 MNHNS and CDR2 SASEGT. V gave up 4 bases and J gave up 2 bases, with 9 bases separating them. The CDR3 spans 13 residues. The CDR3 bases are TGTGCCAGCAGTGGCCGAGCCCCCTACGAGCAGTACTTC. It codes for CASSGRAPYEQYF.

The chain couples TRBV7-2 to TRBJ2-5; D is perhaps TRBD2 (6 bases). Per germline, CDR1 SGHTA and CDR2 FQGNSA. Trimming removed 2 bases at V and 0 bases at J, with 7 bases between. The CDR3 spans 14 residues. DNA of the CDR3: TGTGCCAGCAGCTTACTAGCGCACCAAGAGACCCAGTACTTC. This encodes CASSLLAHQETQYF. The full variable domain, in which reference TRBV7-2 and TRBJ2-5 provide the parts outside the CDR3, is GAGVSQSPSNKVTEKGKDVELRCDPISGHTALYWYRQSLGQGLEFLIYFQGNSAPDKSGLPSDRFSAERTGGSVSTLTIQRTQQEDSAVYLCASSLLAHQETQYFGPGTRLLVL.

The V and J genes are TRBV6-1 and TRBJ2-1, with D unclear. CDR3 size: 15 residues. Per the germline V gene, CDR1 is MNHNS and CDR2 is SASEGT. V was pared by 1 base and J by 0 bases, with 7 bases between. CDR3 nucleotides: TGTGCCAGCAGTGAAGTGGCTTACTCCTACAATGAGCAGTTCTTC. This codes for CASSEVAYSYNEQFF.

This clone was recorded once. J is TRBJ1-2 and V is TRBV6-9; D is unresolved. Germline values: CDR1 MNHGY, CDR2 SVAAGI. This CDR3 has 14 residues. Trimming removed 2 bases from V and 3 bases from J, with 10 bases in between. The CDR3 sequence: CASSYSSAHYGYTF. In DNA form, the CDR3 reads TGTGCCAGCAGTTATAGCTCAGCGCACTATGGCTACACCTTC.

The CDR3 sequence is CASSLYRVLGNTIYF. The CDR3 DNA sequence: TGTGCCAGCAGTTTATACAGGGTGCTTGGAAACACCATATATTTT. The V call is TRBV28, the J call TRBJ1-3, with TRBD1 as a possible D gene (6 bases). Trimming took 1 base from V and 3 from J, leaving 10 bases between them. Per germline, CDR1 MDHEN and CDR2 SYDVKM. The CDR3 is made up of 15 amino acids. The entire variable domain, with the rest obtained from reference TRBV28 and TRBJ1-3, is as follows: DVKVTQSSRYLVKRTGEKVFLECVQDMDHENMFWYRQDPGLGLRLIYFSYDVKMKEKGDIPEGYSVSREKKERFSLILESASTNQTSMYLCASSLYRVLGNTIYFGEGSWLTVV.

This clone has a single count. The CDR3 nucleotides are TGTGCCAGCAGTTCTCTCACAGGGGGAGAAAAACTGTTTTTT. Protein: CASSSLTGGEKLFF. The chain recombines TRBV5-6 with TRBJ1-4, with 8 bases that match TRBD1. Germline V lookup: CDR1 SGHDT, CDR2 YYEEEE. Trimming cost V 5 bases and J 8 bases; bases outside gene matches: 8. The CDR3 covers 14 residues.

V and J are TRBV27 and TRBJ2-3; the match to TRBD2 covers 11 bases. Per the germline V gene, CDR1 is MNHEY and CDR2 is SMNVEV (reference sequence). This CDR3 region has 16 residues. V lost 6 bases to trimming and J lost 6 bases; unmatched junction nucleotides: 11. The CDR3 DNA is TGTGCCAGCAGCGACGTCCTAGCGGGGGGTTCGGATACGCAGTATTTT. Translating it yields CASSDVLAGGSDTQYF.

The CDR3 DNA reads as TGTGCCAGCAGCCTTAGCGGGAGGGCGGTCGCAGATACGCAGTATTTT. Amino acids: CASSLSGRAVADTQYF. This chain joins TRBV5-6 and TRBJ2-3, with 11 bases lining up with TRBD2. CDR3 length: 16 residues. The V gene's germline CDR1 is SGHDT and CDR2 YYEEEE. V was clipped by 4 bases and J by 4 bases; unmatched bases: 8.

V usage is TRBV15 and J usage is TRBJ2-1; 14 positions agree with TRBD2. Germline-derived CDR1 and CDR2 are LNHNV and YYDKDF (reference sequence). With 3 bases clipped from V and 3 bases from J, the junction kept 13 bases outside the gene matches. This CDR3 contains 20 residues. Written as DNA, the CDR3 is TGTGCCACCAGCAGGCTGGGACTAGCGGGAGTTGTGGGGGGCTACAATGAGCAGTTCTTC. Its translation is CATSRLGLAGVVGGYNEQFF. Looking up the rest from reference TRBV15 and TRBJ2-1 gives the full variable domain: DAMVIQNPRYQVTQFGKPVTLSCSQTLNHNVMYWYQQKSSQAPKLLFHYYDKDFNNEADTPDNFQSRRPNTSFCFLDIRSPGLGDTAMYLCATSRLGLAGVVGGYNEQFFGPGTRLTVL.

The chain links TRBV6-5 to TRBJ1-1, with 8 bases that match TRBD1. From germline, CDR1 is MNHEY and CDR2 SVGAGI. The CDR3 consists of 14 residues. J was trimmed by 0 bases and V by 6 bases; bases with no gene match: 3. The CDR3 DNA sequence: TGTGCCAGCAGGGCGACAGGGGTGAACACTGAAGCTTTCTTT. Translating it yields CASRATGVNTEAFF.

The gene calls are TRBV9 and TRBJ1-1; perhaps TRBD1 as D (6 bases). The CDR3 extends over 15 amino acids. The germline V gene encodes CDR1 SGDLS and CDR2 YYNGEE. The ends were cut back, 3 bases at V and 2 bases at J, with 14 bases in the middle. The chain's CDR3 is CASSAQGIGNTEAFF. DNA of the CDR3: TGTGCCAGCAGCGCCCAGGGGATTGGTAACACTGAAGCTTTCTTT.

The chain employs TRBV13 and TRBJ1-1, with 9 bases identical to TRBD1. Germline CDR1 is PRHDT and CDR2 is FYEKMQ (reference sequence). J lost 1 base, V lost 4 bases, and 7 bases had no gene match. This CDR3 is 16 amino acids long. CDR3 nucleotides: TGTGCCAGCAGCTACAATAGGGGACAGGGGAACACTGAAGCTTTCTTT. Amino acids: CASSYNRGQGNTEAFF.

The V and J genes are TRBV6-5 and TRBJ1-1; tentative D call: TRBD1 (6 bases). CDR1 and CDR2 from the germline V gene are MNHEY and SVGAGI. CDR3 length equals 14 residues. Trimming cost V 4 bases and J 5 bases, with 14 bases left between them. The CDR3 loop reads CASSSHREYTEAFF. CDR3 sequence (DNA): TGTGCCAGCAGTTCTCACAGGGAATATACTGAAGCTTTCTTT.

V usage is TRBV19 and J usage is TRBJ1-6; a weak D match, TRBD1 (6 bases). The ends were cut back, 7 bases at V and 13 bases at J, with 14 bases in the middle. Germline V gene lookup returns CDR1 LNHDA and CDR2 SQIVND (reference sequence). The CDR3 spans 12 residues. The CDR3 is CASTHGGAPLHF. CDR3 nucleotide sequence: TGTGCCAGTACCCACGGGGGGGCGCCCCTCCACTTT.

This CDR3 reads CAWSVLVAGIQYQETQYF. CDR3 bases: TGTGCCTGGAGTGTACTCGTAGCGGGGATCCAGTACCAAGAGACCCAGTACTTC. V and J are TRBV30 and TRBJ2-5, with 8 bases fitting TRBD2. CDR3 length: 18 residues. Trimming at V came to 0 bases and at J to 0 bases, leaving 12 bases not matched to a gene. The germline V gene has CDR1 GTSNPN and CDR2 SVGIG (reference sequence).

The gene calls are TRBV4-1 and TRBJ1-4; weak D call: TRBD1 (6 bases). The V gene's germline CDR1 is MGHRA and CDR2 YSYEKL. The CDR3 totals 16 residues. V shed 1 base and J shed 1 base, with 10 bases lying between them. CDR3: CASSQGARGTNEKLFF. DNA of the CDR3: TGCGCCAGCAGCCAAGGGGCCAGGGGAACTAATGAAAAACTGTTTTTT.

This chain joins TRBV15 and TRBJ2-1, with a weak D call TRBD2 (6 bases). The CDR3 spans 19 residues. The V end was cut by 5 bases, the J end by 0 bases, with 23 bases between. CDR1 is LNHNV and CDR2 is YYDKDF in the germline V gene (reference sequence). CDR3 DNA: TGTGCCACCAGCGGAAGTTCCTCTGGCCTAGCGCCCTCCTACAATGAGCAGTTCTTC. Residues: CATSGSSSGLAPSYNEQFF.

The rearrangement uses TRBV4-2 and TRBJ2-3; TRBD1 agrees at 9 bases. With 0 bases clipped from V and 9 bases from J, the junction kept 19 bases outside the gene matches. The CDR3 sequence is 19 residues long. CDR1 and CDR2 (germline): LGHNA, YNFKEQ. Here the CDR3 DNA reads TGTGCCAGCAGCCAAGAAAAAGGGACAGGGAGGTGGGGTTACGGGACGCAGTATTTT. Translating it yields CASSQEKGTGRWGYGTQYF.

This clone occurred once. J is TRBJ2-1 and V is TRBV5-1, with 8 nucleotides matching TRBD1. Germline loops: CDR1 SGHRS, CDR2 YFSETQ. There are 12 residues in the CDR3. V was pared by 3 bases and J by 10 bases, with 3 bases of the junction left unmatched. The CDR3 protein is CASSSRQGEQFF. The CDR3 nucleotides read TGCGCCAGCAGCTCAAGACAGGGGGAGCAGTTCTTC.

The chain is built from TRBV2 and TRBJ1-2, with TRBD1 matching 7 bases. In germline, CDR1 is SNHLY, CDR2 FYNNEI. With 4 bases clipped from V and 2 bases from J, the junction kept 4 bases outside the gene matches. This CDR3 comprises 14 residues. The DNA of the CDR3 is TGTGCCAGCAGTGGACCGGGACAGAACTATGGCTACACCTTC. Translation gives CASSGPGQNYGYTF.

The chain is built from TRBV9 and TRBJ2-1; 8 nucleotides match TRBD2. V gave up 3 bases and J gave up 7 bases; unmatched junction bases: 9. This CDR3 has 15 amino acids. Germline V gene data show CDR1 as SGDLS and CDR2 as YYNGEE. Written as DNA, the CDR3 is TGTGCCAGCAGCGCCCGTAGCGGGGCGGTAAATGAGCAGTTCTTC. Its protein is CASSARSGAVNEQFF.

The J gene is TRBJ2-1, the V gene TRBV19; 12 bases fit TRBD2. Germline loops: CDR1 LNHDA, CDR2 SQIVND (reference sequence). J gave up 3 bases and V 3 bases, and 3 bases lay outside the gene matches. This CDR3 is 16 amino acids long. This CDR3 reads CASSMSSGGVYNEQFF. For the CDR3, the DNA is TGTGCCAGTAGTATGTCTAGCGGGGGGGTCTACAATGAGCAGTTCTTC.

V is TRBV2 and J is TRBJ2-5; no clear D gene. From germline, CDR1 is SNHLY and CDR2 FYNNEI. V was cut by 6 bases and J by 1 base, with 12 bases left in between. The CDR3 spans 14 residues. This CDR3 reads CASSRTYFQETQYF. CDR3 DNA sequence: TGTGCCAGCAGCCGCACGTACTTCCAAGAGACCCAGTACTTC.

This clone was found once. V and J are TRBV19 and TRBJ1-2; a possible D gene is TRBD1 (6 bases). The CDR3 spans 12 residues. Trimming cost V 3 bases and J 8 bases, with 10 bases left between them. The germline V gene has CDR1 LNHDA and CDR2 SQIVND (reference sequence). CDR3 sequence reads: CASSIQGYGYTF. CDR3 nucleotide sequence: TGTGCCAGTAGTATCCAGGGGTACGGCTACACCTTC.

The rearrangement uses TRBV19 and TRBJ1-5; TRBD1 matches 7 bases. The V gene end was trimmed by 6 bases and the J gene end by 0 bases; junction bases not matched to a gene: 2. The CDR3 contains 14 residues. Germline CDR1 and CDR2: LNHDA and SQIVND (reference sequence). This chain's CDR3 is CASRTGNSNQPQHF. DNA for the CDR3: TGTGCCAGTAGGACAGGGAATAGCAATCAGCCCCAGCATTTT. Full variable domain (missing parts from reference TRBV19 and TRBJ1-5): DGGITQSPKYLFRKEGQNVTLSCEQNLNHDAMYWYRQDPGQGLRLIYYSQIVNDFQKGDIAEGYSVSREKKESFPLTVTSAQKNPTAFYLCASRTGNSNQPQHFGDGTRLSIL.

This clone was seen once. This chain joins TRBV6-1 and TRBJ1-4, with D perhaps matching TRBD1 (6 bases). V lost 1 base and J 8 bases, leaving 11 bases between the germline ends. The CDR3 sequence is 14 residues long. Germline CDR1 MNHNS, CDR2 SASEGT. The CDR3 is CASSEDRVNEKLFF. The DNA for the CDR3 is TGTGCCAGCAGTGAAGACAGGGTCAACGAAAAACTGTTTTTT.

The CDR3 region has the DNA TGTGCCAGCGGAGAGGCAGGGGGGTGGCCTGTGGCAGATACGCAGTATTTT. Protein product: CASGEAGGWPVADTQYF. The chain couples TRBV28 to TRBJ2-3, with a tentative D call TRBD1 (7 bases). Germline V gene sequence: CDR1 MDHEN, CDR2 SYDVKM. This CDR3 region has 17 residues. Trimming took 8 bases from V and 4 from J, leaving 25 bases between them.